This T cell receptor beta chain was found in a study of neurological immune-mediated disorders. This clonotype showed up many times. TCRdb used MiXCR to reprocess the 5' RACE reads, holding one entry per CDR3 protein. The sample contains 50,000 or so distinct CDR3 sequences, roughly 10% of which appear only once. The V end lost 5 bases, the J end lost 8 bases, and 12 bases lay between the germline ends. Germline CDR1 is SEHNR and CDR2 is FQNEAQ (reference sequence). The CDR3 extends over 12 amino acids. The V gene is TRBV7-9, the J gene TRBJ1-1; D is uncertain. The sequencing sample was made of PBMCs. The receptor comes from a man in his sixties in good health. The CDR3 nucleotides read TGTGCCAGCAGCCCAGTGGTGGAGGAAGCTTTCTTT. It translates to CASSPVVEEAFF.